The 23 T cell receptor beta chains presented below share a single source sample, sequenced in a study of blood T cell repertoires in COVID-19. Only in-frame clones appear in the TCRdb table, and some are missing; sequencing was by immunoSEQ multiplex PCR. The data hold over 120,000 clones, with approximately 80% observed a single time. The sequencing input was peripheral blood. All receptors come from a man aged 60-69 years with active or convalescent COVID-19.

The V and J genes are TRBV5-1 and TRBJ2-7, with unresolved D. Between the trimmed V and J ends, which lost 0 bases and 0 bases, there was a span of 7 bases. CDR3 length: 14 amino acids. Per the germline V gene, CDR1 is SGHRS and CDR2 is YFSETQ. The CDR3 region is CASSLAASSYEQYF. CDR3 nucleotides: TGCGCCAGCAGCTTGGCCGCCAGCTCCTACGAGCAGTACTTC.

The chain links TRBV11-2 to TRBJ2-5; D perhaps matches TRBD2 (5 bases). Germline V gives CDR1 SGHAT, CDR2 FQNNGV. The V end lost 2 bases, the J end lost 5 bases, and 9 bases lay between the germline ends. The length of the CDR3 is 13 residues. In DNA, the CDR3 is TGTGCCAGCAGCTTACCGACGGGGGAGACCCAGTACTTC. This encodes CASSLPTGETQYF. Together with reference TRBV11-2 and TRBJ2-5, the CDR3 gives the full variable domain: EAGVAQSPRYKIIEKRQSVAFWCNPISGHATLYWYQQILGQGPKLLIQFQNNGVVDDSQLPKDRFSAERLKGVDSTLKIQPAKLEDSAVYLCASSLPTGETQYFGPGTRLLVL.

J is TRBJ2-2 and V is TRBV20-1, with TRBD2 identical over 10 bases. With 3 bases clipped from V and 6 bases from J, the junction kept 4 bases outside the gene matches. In germline, CDR1 is DFQATT, CDR2 SNEGSKA (reference sequence). The CDR3 sequence is 14 residues long. CDR3 in amino acids: CSASLAGVPGELFF. The CDR3 nucleotides read TGCAGTGCTAGTCTAGCGGGAGTCCCCGGGGAGCTGTTTTTT.

The chain has TRBV7-2 and TRBJ1-1; D remains ambiguous. Germline-derived CDR1 and CDR2 are SGHTA and FQGNSA. V lost 1 base to trimming and J lost 2 bases, with 8 bases between them. This CDR3 has 14 residues. CDR3 sequence: CASSLVPVNTEAFF. CDR3 bases: TGTGCCAGCAGCTTAGTCCCAGTTAACACTGAAGCTTTCTTT.

This clone was picked up one time. The chain is built from TRBV5-1 and TRBJ2-7; 9 bases match TRBD2. Germline values: CDR1 SGHRS, CDR2 YFSETQ. Trimming at V came to 4 bases and at J to 1 base, leaving 3 bases not matched to a gene. This CDR3 is 14 amino acids long. CDR3 DNA: TGCGCCAGCAGCGGCGGGAGGGAATCCTACGAGCAGTACGTC. This translates into CASSGGRESYEQYV.

This clone was recorded once. The rearrangement joins TRBV12-5 to TRBJ2-5; TRBD2 matches 14 bases. The CDR3 sequence is 18 residues long. V trimming: 5 bases; J trimming: 1 base; junction bases outside the gene matches: 9. Germline V gene sequence: CDR1 LGHNT, CDR2 FRNRAP. The CDR3 sequence is CASGPGTSGSPGQETQYF. The DNA for the CDR3 is TGTGCTAGTGGTCCCGGGACTAGCGGGAGTCCGGGCCAAGAGACCCAGTACTTC. The whole variable domain, remainder taken from reference TRBV12-5 and TRBJ2-5, is DARVTQTPRHKVTEMGQEVTMRCQPILGHNTVFWYRQTMMQGLELLAYFRNRAPLDDSGMPKDRFSAEMPDATLATLKIQPSEPRDSAVYFCASGPGTSGSPGQETQYFGPGTRLLVL.

V and J are TRBV4-3 and TRBJ1-3, with a weak D call TRBD1 (5 bases). V was cut by 1 base and J by 3 bases, with 13 bases left in between. The CDR3 is made up of 16 amino acids. From germline, CDR1 is LGHNA and CDR2 YSLEER. The CDR3 sequence is CASSQAAGPGGNTIYF. The DNA for the CDR3 is TGCGCCAGCAGCCAAGCTGCGGGGCCCGGTGGAAACACCATATATTTT.

This chain joins TRBV7-8 and TRBJ2-5; 8 bases match TRBD1. Germline assignment: CDR1 SGHVS and CDR2 FQNEAQ. The CDR3 has 14 residues. V was pared by 5 bases and J by 3 bases, with 5 bases of the junction left unmatched. CDR3 loop: CASSAGGWEETQYF. CDR3 in DNA: TGTGCCAGCAGCGCAGGGGGCTGGGAAGAGACCCAGTACTTC.

The V call is TRBV11-3, the J call TRBJ2-1, with no clear D. The V end was cut by 0 bases, the J end by 3 bases, with 6 bases between. The CDR3 sequence is 14 residues long. Germline V gene lookup returns CDR1 SGHNT and CDR2 YENEEA. This CDR3 reads CASSLDTVYNEQFF. The CDR3 DNA is TGTGCCAGCAGCTTAGATACGGTCTACAATGAGCAGTTCTTC.

The chain recombines TRBV6-5 with TRBJ1-5; D ambiguous. The germline V and J ends were trimmed by 0 bases and 0 bases, with 9 bases remaining between them. Germline lookup yields CDR1 MNHEY and CDR2 SVGAGI. This CDR3 is 16 amino acids long. Here the CDR3 DNA reads TGTGCCAGCAGTTACTCGAGAGTTTATAGCAATCAGCCCCAGCATTTT. Translation gives CASSYSRVYSNQPQHF.

The rearrangement links TRBV7-8 to TRBJ2-4; possibly TRBD1 for D (6 bases). V gave up 8 bases and J gave up 0 bases, with 14 bases separating them. Germline V CDR1 and CDR2: SGHVS, FQNEAQ. The CDR3 spans 15 residues. For the CDR3, the DNA is TGTGCCAGCTGCAGGGGCGAGCTAGCCAAAAACATTCAGTACTTC. It encodes CASCRGELAKNIQYF.

The V and J genes are TRBV19 and TRBJ1-1; tentatively, D is TRBD1 (5 bases). Trimming removed 1 base at V and 0 bases at J, with 15 bases between. This CDR3 contains 17 residues. Looked up from germline, CDR1 is LNHDA and CDR2 is SQIVND (reference sequence). CDR3 region: CASSIAPPGRMNTEAFF. The CDR3 region has the DNA TGTGCCAGTAGTATAGCCCCGCCAGGGAGGATGAACACTGAAGCTTTCTTT.

The chain couples TRBV6-5 to TRBJ1-1; the D gene is possibly TRBD1 (6 bases). The V end lost 2 bases, the J end lost 1 base, and 14 bases lay between the germline ends. The CDR3 loop spans 16 amino acids. In germline, CDR1 is MNHEY, CDR2 SVGAGI. Written as DNA, the CDR3 is TGTGCCAGCAGTTACCGGCAGGGAGGGGGGAACACTGAAGCTTTCTTT. This translates into CASSYRQGGGNTEAFF.

The rearrangement joins TRBV6-5 to TRBJ1-2; D gene ambiguous. V was cut by 2 bases and J by 0 bases, with 10 bases left in between. This CDR3 contains 15 residues. CDR1 and CDR2 (germline): MNHEY, SVGAGI. The CDR3 reads CASSYGRGANYGYTF. The CDR3 DNA reads TGTGCCAGCAGTTACGGGCGGGGTGCTAACTATGGCTACACCTTC.

The chain employs TRBV10-1 and TRBJ2-3, with D unresolved. This CDR3 is 14 amino acids long. Germline V gene lookup returns CDR1 WNHNN and CDR2 SYGVQD (reference sequence). Trimming cost V 3 bases and J 1 base, with 8 bases left between them. In DNA, the CDR3 is TGCGCCAGCAGTGATTCCCATGGCACAGATACGCAGTATTTT. It codes for CASSDSHGTDTQYF.

The chain uses TRBV19 and TRBJ2-3; D is perhaps TRBD2 (6 bases). Trimming pared 5 bases from V and 6 bases from J, leaving 15 bases between. The germline gives CDR1 LNHDA, CDR2 SQIVND (reference sequence). There are 14 residues in the CDR3. The CDR3 protein is CASSRSRGGDTQYF. DNA for the CDR3: TGTGCCAGTAGTCGGTCGCGTGGGGGGGATACGCAGTATTTT.

The V and J genes are TRBV19 and TRBJ1-1; 7 nucleotides align to TRBD1. With V trimmed by 1 base and J by 7 bases, 9 bases remained unmatched. The CDR3 loop spans 15 amino acids. Germline V gene lookup returns CDR1 LNHDA and CDR2 SQIVND (reference sequence). CDR3 coding DNA: TGTGCCAGTAGTATAGCGGAGGGGGCGCCGGGTGAAGCTTTCTTT. It translates to CASSIAEGAPGEAFF.

This clone was seen a few times. The chain recombines TRBV15 with TRBJ1-2; 9 positions agree with TRBD1. Germline loops: CDR1 LNHNV, CDR2 YYDKDF (reference sequence). Losses at the gene ends were 5 bases for V and 5 bases for J; bases not matched to a gene: 9. The CDR3 is made up of 15 amino acids. CDR3 loop: CATSRLGQGNYGYTF. CDR3 DNA: TGTGCCACCAGCCGATTGGGACAGGGAAATTATGGCTACACCTTC.

V is TRBV11-3 and J is TRBJ1-4; D might be TRBD1 (5 bases). Germline lookup yields CDR1 SGHNT and CDR2 YENEEA. The ends were cut back, 0 bases at V and 5 bases at J, with 13 bases in the middle. The CDR3 sequence is 16 residues long. CDR3 sequence reads: CASSLDVRGGNEKLFF. Written as DNA, the CDR3 is TGTGCCAGCAGCTTAGATGTGCGCGGGGGGAATGAAAAACTGTTTTTT.

The gene calls are TRBV7-9 and TRBJ2-7, with 11 bases lining up with TRBD2. The CDR3 has 15 residues. Trimming at V came to 3 bases and at J to 7 bases, leaving 8 bases not matched to a gene. Germline lookup yields CDR1 SEHNR and CDR2 FQNEAQ (reference sequence). In DNA form, the CDR3 reads TGTGCCAGCAGCTTCCTAACTAGCGGGGGTCGAGAGCAGTACTTC. Translated, it gives CASSFLTSGGREQYF.

V is TRBV18 and J is TRBJ1-6; D not resolved. CDR1 is KGHSH and CDR2 is LQKENI in the germline V gene. V was cut by 3 bases and J by 4 bases, with 7 bases left in between. The CDR3 is made up of 14 amino acids. CDR3 DNA sequence: TGTGCCAGCTCACCCCCGGGGTATAATTCACCCCTCCACTTT. Translating gives CASSPPGYNSPLHF. Looking up the rest from reference TRBV18 and TRBJ1-6 gives the full variable domain: NAGVMQNPRHLVRRRGQEARLRCSPMKGHSHVYWYRQLPEEGLKFMVYLQKENIIDESGMPKERFSAEFPKEGPSILRIQQVVRGDSAAYFCASSPPGYNSPLHFGNGTRLTVT.

V is TRBV7-6 and J is TRBJ1-5; perhaps TRBD1 as D (5 bases). Germline-derived CDR1 and CDR2 are SGHVS and FNYEAQ. The CDR3 loop spans 15 amino acids. Deletions cut 3 bases from V and 0 bases from J, with 9 bases between. The DNA of the CDR3 is TGTGCCAGCAGCTTGTCAGGGAATAGCAATCAGCCCCAGCATTTT. Translation: CASSLSGNSNQPQHF.

Turning to this clone: Within the sample, other DNA sequences also encode this same CDR3. This chain connects TRBV12-3 or TRBV12-4 to TRBJ1-6; no firm D call. The CDR3 consists of 12 residues. Between the trimmed V and J ends, which lost 0 bases and 9 bases, there was a span of 3 bases. CDR3 sequence reads: CASSLARSPLHF. CDR3 DNA sequence: TGTGCCAGCAGTTTAGCCCGTTCACCCCTCCACTTT.